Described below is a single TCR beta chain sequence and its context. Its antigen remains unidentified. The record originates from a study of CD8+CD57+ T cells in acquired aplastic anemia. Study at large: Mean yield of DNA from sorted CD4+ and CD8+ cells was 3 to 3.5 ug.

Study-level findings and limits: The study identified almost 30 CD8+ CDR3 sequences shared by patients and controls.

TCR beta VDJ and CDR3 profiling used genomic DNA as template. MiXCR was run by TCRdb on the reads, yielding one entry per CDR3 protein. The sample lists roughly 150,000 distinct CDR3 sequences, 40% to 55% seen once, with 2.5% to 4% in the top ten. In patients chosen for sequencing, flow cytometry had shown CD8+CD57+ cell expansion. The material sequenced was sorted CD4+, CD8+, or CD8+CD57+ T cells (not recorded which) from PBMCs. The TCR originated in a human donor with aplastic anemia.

The CDR3 loop is CATSSWADRGTGYTF. Written as DNA, the CDR3 is TGTGCCACCAGCAGTTGGGCGGACAGGGGCACGGGCTACACCTTC. The chain joins TRBV15 to TRBJ1-2; 9 bases align to TRBD1. V was pared by 3 bases and J by 8 bases, with 10 bases of the junction left unmatched. From germline, CDR1 is LNHNV and CDR2 YYDKDF (reference sequence). This CDR3 comprises 15 residues.